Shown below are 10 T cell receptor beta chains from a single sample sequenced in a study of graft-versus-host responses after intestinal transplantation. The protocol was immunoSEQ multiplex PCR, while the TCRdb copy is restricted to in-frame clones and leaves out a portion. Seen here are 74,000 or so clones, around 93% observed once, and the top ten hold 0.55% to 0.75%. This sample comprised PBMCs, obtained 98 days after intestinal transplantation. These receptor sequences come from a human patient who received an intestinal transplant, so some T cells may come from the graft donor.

As DNA, the CDR3 is TGCGCCAGCAGTCAACAGGTATCCCCCTACGAGCAGTACTTC. Its protein is CASSQQVSPYEQYF. V usage is TRBV10-1 and J usage is TRBJ2-7; the D gene is possibly TRBD1 (5 bases). Germline CDR1 WNHNN, CDR2 SYGVQD (reference sequence). The V and J ends lost 5 bases and 2 bases respectively, with 13 bases between them. CDR3 length: 14 residues.

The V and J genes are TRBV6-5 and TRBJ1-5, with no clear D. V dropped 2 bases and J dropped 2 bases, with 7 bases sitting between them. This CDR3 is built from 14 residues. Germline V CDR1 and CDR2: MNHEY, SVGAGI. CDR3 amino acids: CASSYREGNQPQHF. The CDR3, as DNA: TGTGCCAGCAGTTACAGGGAGGGCAATCAGCCCCAGCATTTT.

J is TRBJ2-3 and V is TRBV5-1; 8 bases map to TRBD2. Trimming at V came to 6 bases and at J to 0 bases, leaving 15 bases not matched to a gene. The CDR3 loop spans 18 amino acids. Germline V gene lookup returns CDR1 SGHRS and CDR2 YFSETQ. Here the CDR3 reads CASKPGVAGTTSTDTQYF. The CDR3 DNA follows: TGCGCCAGCAAGCCAGGGGTAGCGGGAACGACTAGCACAGATACGCAGTATTTT.

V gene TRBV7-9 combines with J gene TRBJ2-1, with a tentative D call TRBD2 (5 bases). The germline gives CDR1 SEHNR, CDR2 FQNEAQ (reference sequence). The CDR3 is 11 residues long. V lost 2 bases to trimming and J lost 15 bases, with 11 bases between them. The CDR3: CASSLTGVGFF. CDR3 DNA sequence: TGTGCCAGCAGCTTAACCGGGGTGGGGTTCTTC.

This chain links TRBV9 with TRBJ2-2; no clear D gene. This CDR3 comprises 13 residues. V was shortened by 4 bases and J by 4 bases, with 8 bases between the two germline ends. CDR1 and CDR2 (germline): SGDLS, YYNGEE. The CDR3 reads CASSSQLTGELFF. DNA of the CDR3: TGTGCCAGCAGCTCACAGCTCACCGGGGAGCTGTTTTTT. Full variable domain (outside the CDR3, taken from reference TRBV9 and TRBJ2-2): DSGVTQTPKHLITATGQRVTLRCSPRSGDLSVYWYQQSLDQGLQFLIQYYNGEERAKGNILERFSAQQFPDLHSELNLSSLELGDSALYFCASSSQLTGELFFGEGSRLTVL.

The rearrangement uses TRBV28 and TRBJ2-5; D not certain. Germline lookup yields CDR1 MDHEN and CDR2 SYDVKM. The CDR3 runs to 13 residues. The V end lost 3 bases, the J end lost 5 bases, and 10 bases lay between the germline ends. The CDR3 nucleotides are TGTGCCAGCAGTTTCTGGGAAGGGGAGACCCAGTACTTC. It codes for CASSFWEGETQYF.

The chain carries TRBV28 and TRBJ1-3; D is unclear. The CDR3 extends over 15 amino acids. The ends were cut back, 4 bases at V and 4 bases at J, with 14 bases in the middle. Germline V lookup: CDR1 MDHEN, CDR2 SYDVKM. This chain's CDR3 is CASSYAMGWGNTIYF. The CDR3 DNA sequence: TGTGCCAGCAGTTATGCCATGGGGTGGGGAAACACCATATATTTT.

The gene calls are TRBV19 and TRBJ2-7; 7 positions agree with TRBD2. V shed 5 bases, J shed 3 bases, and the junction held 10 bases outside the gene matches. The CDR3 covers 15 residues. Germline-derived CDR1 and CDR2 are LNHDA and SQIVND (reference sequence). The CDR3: CASSLSGTTYYEQYF. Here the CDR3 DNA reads TGTGCCAGTAGTCTCTCCGGGACTACCTACTACGAGCAGTACTTC.

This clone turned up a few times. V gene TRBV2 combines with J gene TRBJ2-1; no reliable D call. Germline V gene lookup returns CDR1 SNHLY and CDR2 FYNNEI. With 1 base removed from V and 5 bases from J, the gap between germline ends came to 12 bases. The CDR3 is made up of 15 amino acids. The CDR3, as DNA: TGTGCCAGCAGTGAAGAGGTAGGCGGAAACAATGAGCAGTTCTTC. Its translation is CASSEEVGGNNEQFF.

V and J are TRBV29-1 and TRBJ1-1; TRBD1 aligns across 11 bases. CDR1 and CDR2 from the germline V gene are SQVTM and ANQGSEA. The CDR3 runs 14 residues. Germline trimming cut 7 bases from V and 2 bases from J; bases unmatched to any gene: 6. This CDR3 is CSAMGQGVNTEAFF. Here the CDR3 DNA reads TGCAGCGCAATGGGACAGGGGGTAAACACTGAAGCTTTCTTT.